A single sample gave rise to the 9 T cell receptor beta chains below, sequenced in a study of breast tumors, draining lymph nodes, adjacent tissues. Samples came from axillary lymph nodes draining the breast cancer. TCRdb reanalysed the multiplex PCR reads using MiXCR and keeps one entry per CDR3 protein. The sample has some 170,000 distinct CDR3 sequences; 33% are singletons. Sequenced: axillary lymph node tissue. The receptors were gathered from a female donor with breast cancer. Some clones in this sample may be carry-over from other donors' samples.

This clonotype occurred many times. The V and J genes are TRBV5-8 and TRBJ2-7, with a possible D match to TRBD1 (6 bases). Germline CDR1 is SGHTS and CDR2 is YDEGEE. The CDR3 runs 15 residues. The ends were cut back, 2 bases at V and 0 bases at J, with 12 bases in the middle. The CDR3 loop reads CASSLRGTPSYEQYF. The CDR3 DNA is TGTGCCAGCAGCTTAAGAGGGACACCCTCCTACGAGCAGTACTTC. The variable domain in full, completed from reference TRBV5-8 and TRBJ2-7, reads EAGVTQSPTHLIKTRGQQATLRCSPISGHTSVYWYQQALGLGLQFLLWYDEGEERNRGNFPPRFSGRQFPNYSSELNVNALELEDSALYLCASSLRGTPSYEQYFGPGTRLTVT.

Comment on this clonotype: One end of the junction fails to match germline, which may point to a read error. V usage is TRBV5-1 and J usage is TRBJ1-5; unclear D gene. Germline V CDR1 and CDR2: SGHRS, YFSETQ. The CDR3 totals 8 residues. The DNA for the CDR3 is TGCGCCAGCAGCCCCCGGCATTTT. It encodes CASSPRHF.

This clonotype was seen just once. The DNA is left out, because the CDR3 cannot be placed on it with certainty; the CDR3 is given as TCRdb lists it. The chain joins TRBV7-2 to TRBJ1-5. Per the germline V gene, CDR1 is SGHTA and CDR2 is FQGNSA. The CDR3 has 18 amino acids, counting both end residues. The CDR3 loop reads CASSFYICSAGLNQPQHF.

This clonotype was observed at least ten times. The genes are TRBV20-1 and TRBJ2-7; 14 bases align to TRBD2. This CDR3 has 15 residues. Trimming cost V 4 bases and J 6 bases; bases outside gene matches: 8. Per germline, CDR1 DFQATT and CDR2 SNEGSKA (reference sequence). The CDR3 loop is CSATYGTSGRPEQYF. CDR3 nucleotides: TGCAGTGCTACCTATGGGACTAGCGGGAGACCCGAGCAGTACTTC.

This clonotype has ten or more counts. This rearrangement joins TRBV27 to TRBJ2-3; TRBD1 matches 9 bases. This CDR3 region has 18 residues. Germline V gene sequence: CDR1 MNHEY, CDR2 SMNVEV (reference sequence). With 8 bases clipped from V and 6 bases from J, the junction kept 21 bases outside the gene matches. Here the CDR3 reads CASVDPSGVGQGHDTQYF. The CDR3 DNA follows: TGTGCCAGCGTGGACCCCTCGGGCGTCGGACAGGGGCATGATACGCAGTATTTT.

The chain employs TRBV10-2 and TRBJ1-5; D gene unclear. V gave up 4 bases and J gave up 6 bases, with 10 bases separating them. This CDR3 is built from 13 residues. Germline CDR1 is WSHSY and CDR2 is SAAADI. CDR3 DNA: TGCGCCAGCAGTGTGGGTTGGGGTCAGCCCCAGCATTTT. It translates to CASSVGWGQPQHF.

The genes are TRBV24-1 and TRBJ2-7; D ambiguous. Germline loops: CDR1 KGHDR, CDR2 SFDVKD. Trimming removed 9 bases at V and 0 bases at J, with 11 bases between. This CDR3 spans 13 amino acids. CDR3 residues: CATASPHSYEQYF. CDR3 nucleotide sequence: TGTGCCACCGCTTCCCCGCACTCCTACGAGCAGTACTTC.

There are many counts of this clonotype. V is TRBV20-1 and J is TRBJ2-7; perhaps D is TRBD1 or TRBD2 (6 bases each). The length of the CDR3 is 15 residues. V lost 3 bases and J 6 bases, leaving 21 bases between the germline ends. The germline V gene encodes CDR1 DFQATT and CDR2 SNEGSKA (reference sequence). This chain's CDR3 is CSASPLAAKGGEQYF. The DNA of the CDR3 is TGCAGTGCTAGTCCCTTAGCGGCCAAAGGGGGCGAGCAGTACTTC.

The chain links TRBV30 to TRBJ1-1; D not resolved. The CDR3 extends over 14 amino acids. From germline, CDR1 is GTSNPN and CDR2 SVGIG (reference sequence). V lost 0 bases, J lost 8 bases, and 16 bases lay in between. The CDR3 nucleotides read TGTGCCTGGAGTGTACGGTTTGAGGGTGGCGAAGCTTTCTTT. Amino acid sequence: CAWSVRFEGGEAFF.